The 23 T cell receptor beta chains reported below all come from one sample, sequenced in a study of cytomegalovirus exposure and HLA in healthy donors. This PCR relied on a set of 60 Vbeta primers and 13 Jbeta primers. Sequencing was performed with immunoSEQ multiplex PCR; in TCRdb, only in-frame clones are kept and a portion is missing. Counted here are roughly 100,000 clones, around 64% occurring once; the ten biggest clones make up 2.5% to 3.5%. Sequenced input: PBMCs. These receptor sequences come from a man aged 55-75 years in good health and CMV-seronegative.

This clone was counted a single time. The V and J genes are TRBV5-4 and TRBJ2-7; D gene ambiguous. The germline gives CDR1 SGHNT, CDR2 YYREEE (reference sequence). Between the trimmed V and J ends, which lost 0 bases and 2 bases, there was a span of 6 bases. The CDR3 spans 13 residues. The CDR3 loop is CASSLGGPYEQYF. The DNA for the CDR3 is TGTGCCAGCAGCTTGGGCGGTCCCTACGAGCAGTACTTC.

Regarding this clone: Its ends do not fully match the called genes, so a read error is possible. This sequence joins TRBV7-9 and TRBJ2-1; weak D call: TRBD2 (5 bases). Germline V gene lookup returns CDR1 SEHNR and CDR2 FQNEAQ (reference sequence). The CDR3 runs to 13 residues. CDR3: CSSSFRSGDEQFF. For the CDR3, the DNA is TGTTCCAGCAGCTTCCGCAGCGGCGATGAGCAGTTCTTC. Full variable domain (remainder filled in from reference TRBV7-9 and TRBJ2-1): DTGVSQNPRHKITKRGQNVTFRCDPISEHNRLYWYRQTLGQGPEFLTYFQNEAQLEKSRLLSDRFSAERPKGSFSTLEIQRTEQGDSAMYLCSSSFRSGDEQFFGPGTRLTVL.

This clone was seen a single time. The chain uses TRBV7-2 and TRBJ2-1; 14 positions match TRBD2. Germline V CDR1 and CDR2: SGHTA, FQGNSA. The V segment lost 5 bases and the J segment 6 bases; nucleotides outside the gene matches: 9. The CDR3 has 17 residues. CDR3: CASSRPTSGRGSNEQFF. The CDR3 nucleotides are TGTGCCAGCAGCCGCCCGACTAGCGGGAGGGGGAGCAATGAGCAGTTCTTC.

This clone has more than one count but fewer than ten. The chain recombines TRBV28 with TRBJ1-5; the D is unclear. This CDR3 is built from 16 residues. Trimming stripped 7 bases from V and 7 bases from J, with 23 bases between. Germline V gene data show CDR1 as MDHEN and CDR2 as SYDVKM. Here the CDR3 DNA reads TGTGCCAGCACTCCCGTCTTCCACGGGGTTGGGCAGCCCCAGCATTTT. Translation: CASTPVFHGVGQPQHF. Looking up the rest from reference TRBV28 and TRBJ1-5 gives the full variable domain: DVKVTQSSRYLVKRTGEKVFLECVQDMDHENMFWYRQDPGLGLRLIYFSYDVKMKEKGDIPEGYSVSREKKERFSLILESASTNQTSMYLCASTPVFHGVGQPQHFGDGTRLSIL.

This chain links TRBV5-1 with TRBJ2-1; 14 bases map to TRBD2. V gave up 5 bases and J gave up 7 bases; unmatched junction bases: 11. CDR3 size: 17 residues. Germline loops: CDR1 SGHRS, CDR2 YFSETQ. CDR3 region: CASSHGTSGSFGNEQFF. For the CDR3, the DNA is TGCGCCAGCAGTCACGGGACTAGCGGGAGTTTTGGGAATGAGCAGTTCTTC.

This chain uses TRBV6-5 with TRBJ2-7, with 10 bases identical to TRBD1. CDR1 and CDR2 from the germline V gene are MNHEY and SVGAGI. The CDR3 is 15 amino acids. The ends lost 0 bases at V and 4 bases at J; junction bases unmatched: 3. CDR3 DNA: TGTGCCAGCAGTTACTCGACAGGGGGCGGGTACGAGCAGTACTTC. Its translation is CASSYSTGGGYEQYF.

The chain links TRBV2 to TRBJ2-7, with TRBD2 matching over 13 bases. V shed 5 bases and J 2 bases; nucleotides not matched to a gene: 12. Germline CDR1 is SNHLY and CDR2 is FYNNEI. CDR3 size: 18 residues. The DNA of the CDR3 is TGTGCCAGCAGTCCCAGACTAGCGGGGGGATCAGTCACCTACGAGCAGTACTTC. Protein sequence: CASSPRLAGGSVTYEQYF.

CDR3 protein: CASSLAGGIGSYEQYF. In DNA, the CDR3 is TGCGCCAGCAGCTTGGCAGGGGGAATAGGTAGCTACGAGCAGTACTTC. The chain combines TRBV5-1 with TRBJ2-7, with TRBD1 matching 7 bases. The CDR3 sequence is 16 residues long. Germline V gives CDR1 SGHRS, CDR2 YFSETQ. With 0 bases clipped from V and 3 bases from J, the junction kept 9 bases outside the gene matches.

This clone turned up a few times. The J gene is TRBJ2-7, the V gene TRBV28; TRBD2 might be the D (5 bases). V lost 6 bases, J lost 4 bases, and 13 bases lay in between. CDR1 is MDHEN, CDR2 SYDVKM, per germline. The CDR3 contains 13 residues. Here the CDR3 reads CASSPLGGYEQYF. Written as DNA, the CDR3 is TGTGCCAGCAGCCCCCTAGGAGGATACGAGCAGTACTTC.

The J gene is TRBJ1-6, the V gene TRBV5-6, with 8 bases fitting TRBD1. In germline, CDR1 is SGHDT, CDR2 YYEEEE. J was trimmed by 13 bases and V by 4 bases; bases with no gene match: 10. The CDR3 extends over 14 amino acids. In DNA, the CDR3 is TGTGCCAGCAGCCCCGGGACAGGACGTTCGCCCCTCCACTTT. Encoded protein: CASSPGTGRSPLHF.

This clone occurred once. This chain joins TRBV25-1 and TRBJ1-1, with D possibly TRBD1 on 5 matching bases. Trimming cost V 7 bases and J 5 bases, with 20 bases left between them. Germline CDR1 is MGHDK and CDR2 is SYGVNS. This CDR3 spans 15 amino acids. CDR3 DNA: TGTGCCAGCAACCTGGGAAGGGCCGGGGGGACTGAAGCTTTCTTT. Translation: CASNLGRAGGTEAFF.

The chain combines TRBV7-3 with TRBJ2-2; 9 nucleotides match TRBD2. CDR3 length: 16 residues. CDR1 is SGHTA and CDR2 is FQGTGA in the germline V gene. After removal of 2 bases from V and 4 bases from J, the junction contained 5 bases not matched to a gene. CDR3 DNA: TGTGCCAGCAGCTTATACGCGACTAGCGGCACCGGGGAGCTGTTTTTT. It translates to CASSLYATSGTGELFF.

The CDR3 DNA reads as TGTGCCAGCAGCTCGAGACTAGCGGCTTACAATGAGCAGTTCTTC. It is translated as CASSSRLAAYNEQFF. The J gene is TRBJ2-1, the V gene TRBV9; 9 positions agree with TRBD2. Germline V gene sequence: CDR1 SGDLS, CDR2 YYNGEE. The CDR3 is 15 residues long. V lost 4 bases to trimming and J lost 4 bases; unmatched junction nucleotides: 6.

This chain uses TRBV6-1 with TRBJ1-2; TRBD1 aligns across 7 bases. The length of the CDR3 is 14 residues. V dropped 2 bases and J dropped 6; count of bases not matched to a gene: 6. Germline lookup yields CDR1 MNHNS and CDR2 SASEGT. The CDR3 loop is CASSELQGRDGYTF. CDR3 DNA sequence: TGTGCCAGCAGTGAATTACAGGGGCGGGATGGCTACACCTTC.

This clone showed up just a few times. The genes are TRBV7-2 and TRBJ2-1, with TRBD2 identical over 7 bases. Per germline, CDR1 SGHTA and CDR2 FQGNSA. This CDR3 is built from 15 residues. The ends lost 2 bases at V and 6 bases at J; junction bases unmatched: 7. CDR3 sequence (DNA): TGTGCCAGCAGCTTAAGTAGGCGGGAGTTCAATGAGCAGTTCTTC. Amino acid sequence: CASSLSRREFNEQFF.

This clone has a handful of counts. This sequence joins TRBV7-3 and TRBJ2-1, with 15 nucleotides matching TRBD2. The germline CDR1 and CDR2 sequences are SGHTA and FQGTGA. This CDR3 has 16 residues. The V and J ends lost 3 bases and 8 bases, in that order; junction bases with no gene match: 5. This CDR3 reads CASSFGLAGGPDEQFF. DNA of the CDR3: TGTGCCAGCAGCTTTGGACTAGCGGGGGGGCCGGATGAGCAGTTCTTC.

This clone was seen repeatedly, ten times or more. The gene calls are TRBV6-5 and TRBJ2-7; 7 bases align to TRBD2. The CDR3 is 14 amino acids. V lost 6 bases to trimming and J lost 3 bases; unmatched junction nucleotides: 8. Germline V gives CDR1 MNHEY, CDR2 SVGAGI. The chain's CDR3 is CASRRPGGGYEQYF. The CDR3, as DNA: TGTGCCAGCAGACGCCCGGGCGGGGGCTACGAGCAGTACTTC.

This clone was recorded a few times. V usage is TRBV2 and J usage is TRBJ2-1; TRBD2 matches at 8 bases. The CDR3 sequence is 15 residues long. Germline lookup yields CDR1 SNHLY and CDR2 FYNNEI. The V and J ends lost 6 bases and 6 bases, in that order; junction bases with no gene match: 10. CDR3 sequence: CASSLGLDDLNEQFF. In DNA, the CDR3 is TGTGCCAGCAGCCTGGGACTAGATGACCTCAATGAGCAGTTCTTC. The full variable domain, with the rest looked up from reference TRBV2 and TRBJ2-1, is EPEVTQTPSHQVTQMGQEVILRCVPISNHLYFYWYRQILGQKVEFLVSFYNNEISEKSEIFDDQFSVERPDGSNFTLKIRSTKLEDSAMYFCASSLGLDDLNEQFFGPGTRLTVL.

V and J are TRBV13 and TRBJ2-3; D call uncertain. Germline CDR1 is PRHDT and CDR2 is FYEKMQ (reference sequence). Trimming shortened V by 6 bases and J by 3 bases, and 10 bases separated the two germline ends. This CDR3 is 13 amino acids long. This CDR3 reads CASREFTTDTQYF. CDR3 sequence (DNA): TGTGCCAGCAGGGAGTTCACAACAGATACGCAGTATTTT.

The chain joins TRBV10-3 to TRBJ2-7; 7 bases align to TRBD1. This CDR3 is 14 amino acids long. The germline V gene has CDR1 ENHRY and CDR2 SYGVKD. V lost 10 bases and J lost 1; bases outside the gene matches: 10. The CDR3 spells CATGRDRESYEQYF. CDR3 DNA: TGTGCCACCGGGCGAGACAGGGAGTCCTACGAGCAGTACTTC.

V gene TRBV6-5 combines with J gene TRBJ1-1; TRBD1 matches 9 bases. The CDR3 loop spans 14 amino acids. After removal of 6 bases from V and 5 bases from J, the junction contained 7 bases not matched to a gene. Germline CDR1 and CDR2: MNHEY and SVGAGI. This chain's CDR3 is CASSRHRGPTEAFF. DNA of the CDR3: TGTGCCAGCAGCCGCCACAGGGGGCCAACTGAAGCTTTCTTT.

The V gene is TRBV2, the J gene TRBJ2-3, with 7 bases that match TRBD1. The CDR3 contains 15 residues. Germline CDR1 and CDR2: SNHLY and FYNNEI. The V segment lost 7 bases and the J segment 2 bases; nucleotides outside the gene matches: 9. The CDR3 coding sequence is TGTGCCAGCACCGGACAGGACATTATCACAGATACGCAGTATTTT. Translating gives CASTGQDIITDTQYF.

V gene TRBV5-1 combines with J gene TRBJ2-5, with D unclear. The CDR3 sequence is 15 residues long. Looked up from germline, CDR1 is SGHRS and CDR2 is YFSETQ. Trimming removed 4 bases from V and 2 bases from J, with 15 bases in between. The CDR3 nucleotides are TGCGCCAGCAGCGGTTCTGGGCTGACACAAGAGACCCAGTACTTC. This codes for CASSGSGLTQETQYF.